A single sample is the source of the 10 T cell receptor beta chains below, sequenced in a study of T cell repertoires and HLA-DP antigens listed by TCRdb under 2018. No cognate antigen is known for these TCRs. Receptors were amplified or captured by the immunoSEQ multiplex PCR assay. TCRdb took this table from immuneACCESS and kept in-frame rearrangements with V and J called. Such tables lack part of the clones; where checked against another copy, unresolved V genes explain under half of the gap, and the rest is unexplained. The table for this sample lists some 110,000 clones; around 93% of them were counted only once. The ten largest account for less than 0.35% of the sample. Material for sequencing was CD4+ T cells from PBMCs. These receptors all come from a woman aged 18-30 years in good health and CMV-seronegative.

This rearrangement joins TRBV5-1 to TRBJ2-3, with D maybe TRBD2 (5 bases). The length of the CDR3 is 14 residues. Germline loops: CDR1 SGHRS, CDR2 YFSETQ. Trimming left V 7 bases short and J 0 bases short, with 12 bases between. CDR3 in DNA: TGCGCCAGCTCCCCCGAGGGAAGCACAGATACGCAGTATTTT. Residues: CASSPEGSTDTQYF.

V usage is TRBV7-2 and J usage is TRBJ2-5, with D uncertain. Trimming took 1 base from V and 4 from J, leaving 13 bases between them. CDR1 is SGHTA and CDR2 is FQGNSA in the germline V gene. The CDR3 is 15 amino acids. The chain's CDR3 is CASSLDGRAPETQYF. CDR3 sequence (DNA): TGTGCCAGCAGCTTAGATGGCCGCGCCCCAGAGACCCAGTACTTC. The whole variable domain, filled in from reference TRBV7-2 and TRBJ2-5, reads GAGVSQSPSNKVTEKGKDVELRCDPISGHTALYWYRQSLGQGLEFLIYFQGNSAPDKSGLPSDRFSAERTGGSVSTLTIQRTQQEDSAVYLCASSLDGRAPETQYFGPGTRLLVL.

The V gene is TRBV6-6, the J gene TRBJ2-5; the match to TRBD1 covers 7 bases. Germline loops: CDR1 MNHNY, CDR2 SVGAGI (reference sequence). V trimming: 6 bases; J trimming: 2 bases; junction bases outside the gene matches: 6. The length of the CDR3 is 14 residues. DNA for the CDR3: TGTGCCAGCAGCCGGGACAGTCGACAAGAGACCCAGTACTTC. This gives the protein CASSRDSRQETQYF.

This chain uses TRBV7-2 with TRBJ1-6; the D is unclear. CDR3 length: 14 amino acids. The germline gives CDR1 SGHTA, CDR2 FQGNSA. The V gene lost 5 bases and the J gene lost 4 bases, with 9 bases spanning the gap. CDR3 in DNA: TGTGCCAGCAGCAGGGAACAGTATAATTCACCCCTCCACTTT. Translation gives CASSREQYNSPLHF.

The CDR3 spells CASSENPGAGGNQPQHF. As DNA, the CDR3 is TGTGCCAGCAGTGAAAACCCCGGGGCAGGGGGCAATCAGCCCCAGCATTTT. This chain links TRBV6-1 with TRBJ1-5; perhaps TRBD1 as D (6 bases). CDR3 length: 17 amino acids. Trimming removed 2 bases from V and 2 bases from J, with 16 bases in between. Germline V gives CDR1 MNHNS, CDR2 SASEGT.

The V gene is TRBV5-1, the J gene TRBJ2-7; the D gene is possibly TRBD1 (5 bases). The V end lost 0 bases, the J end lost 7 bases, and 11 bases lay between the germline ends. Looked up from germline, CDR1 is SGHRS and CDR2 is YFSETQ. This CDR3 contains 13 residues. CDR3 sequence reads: CASSLGTSVEQYF. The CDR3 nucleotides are TGCGCCAGCAGCTTGGGGACATCCGTTGAGCAGTACTTC.

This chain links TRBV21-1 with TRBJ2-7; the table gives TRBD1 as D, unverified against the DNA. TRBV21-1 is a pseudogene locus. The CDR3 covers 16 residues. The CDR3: CASSKYPPGLNYEQYF. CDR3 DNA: TGTGCCAGCAGCAAATACCCGCCAGGGTTGAACTACGAGCAGTACTTC.

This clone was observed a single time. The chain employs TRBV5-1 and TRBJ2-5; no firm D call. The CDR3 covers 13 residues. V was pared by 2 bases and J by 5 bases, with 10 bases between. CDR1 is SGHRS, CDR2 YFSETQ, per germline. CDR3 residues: CASSFGIRETQYF. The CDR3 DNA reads TGCGCCAGCAGCTTTGGCATCCGGGAGACCCAGTACTTC.

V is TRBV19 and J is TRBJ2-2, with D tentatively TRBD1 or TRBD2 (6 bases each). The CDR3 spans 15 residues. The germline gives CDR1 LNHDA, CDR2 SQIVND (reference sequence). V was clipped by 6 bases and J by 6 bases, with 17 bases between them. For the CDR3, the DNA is TGTGCCAGTAGGAAGTCAGGGGAGGTTGCCGGGGAGCTGTTTTTT. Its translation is CASRKSGEVAGELFF.

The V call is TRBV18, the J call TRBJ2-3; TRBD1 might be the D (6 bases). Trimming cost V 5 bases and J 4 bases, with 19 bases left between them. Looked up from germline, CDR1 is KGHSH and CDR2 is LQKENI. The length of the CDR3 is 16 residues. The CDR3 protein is CASSYRAQKGADTQYF. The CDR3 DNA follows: TGTGCCAGCTCATACCGGGCCCAAAAGGGGGCAGATACGCAGTATTTT.